A single sample is the source of the 8 T cell receptor beta chains below, sequenced in a study of vaccination and CD4 T cells after COVID-19. Treatment given: roughly ten-day PBMC culture with coronavirus spike peptide pools or control peptides (ViraFEST assay). The antigens for these receptors are not known. Cultured CD4+ T cell DNA was sequenced using the Oncomine TCR Beta short-read assay. Each CDR3 protein gets one entry after TCRdb re-called the PCR reads with MiXCR. The sample records about 20,000 distinct CDR3 sequences, 52% being singletons. The sequencing sample was made of CD4+ T cells from blood, cultured in vitro. These receptors were obtained from a human donor who had recovered from COVID-19.

This clonotype was counted a few times. CDR3 in amino acids: CASSVARGNTGELFF. In nucleotides, the CDR3 is TGTGCCAGCAGTGTGGCCCGAGGGAACACCGGGGAGCTGTTTTTT. This rearrangement joins TRBV7-2 to TRBJ2-2; D remains unclear. The V end lost 6 bases, the J end lost 1 base, and 12 bases lay between the germline ends. Germline assignment: CDR1 SGHTA and CDR2 FQGNSA. This CDR3 is 15 amino acids long.

This chain uses TRBV6-1 with TRBJ2-7; a weak D match, TRBD1 (7 bases). Germline CDR1 MNHNS, CDR2 SASEGT. With 5 bases removed from V and 1 base from J, the gap between germline ends came to 18 bases. The CDR3 loop spans 16 amino acids. The CDR3 region has the DNA TGTGCCAGCAGTACGCTAGCAGGGGGGACATCCTACGAGCAGTACTTC. Translated, it gives CASSTLAGGTSYEQYF.

The gene calls are TRBV7-9 and TRBJ2-2; perhaps TRBD1 as D (6 bases). The germline V and J ends were trimmed by 1 base and 6 bases, with 15 bases remaining between them. The CDR3 is made up of 16 amino acids. CDR1 is SEHNR and CDR2 is FQNEAQ in the germline V gene (reference sequence). Here the CDR3 reads CASSLGSTGGAGELFF. The CDR3 nucleotides read TGTGCCAGCAGCTTAGGCTCGACAGGCGGCGCCGGGGAGCTGTTTTTT. The variable domain in full, with the rest retrieved from reference TRBV7-9 and TRBJ2-2, is DTGVSQNPRHKITKRGQNVTFRCDPISEHNRLYWYRQTLGQGPEFLTYFQNEAQLEKSRLLSDRFSAERPKGSFSTLEIQRTEQGDSAMYLCASSLGSTGGAGELFFGEGSRLTVL.

This clonotype was picked up a small number of times. V usage is TRBV27 and J usage is TRBJ1-2; no firm D call. Trimming shortened V by 0 bases and J by 8 bases, and 13 bases separated the two germline ends. Germline assignment: CDR1 MNHEY and CDR2 SMNVEV (reference sequence). This CDR3 has 14 residues. The CDR3 coding sequence is TGTGCCAGCAGTTTATCGGGGAGGGTAGAGGGCTACACCTTC. This translates into CASSLSGRVEGYTF.

This chain links TRBV12-3 or TRBV12-4 with TRBJ2-5; 8 nucleotides match TRBD2. Trimming cost V 3 bases and J 4 bases; bases outside gene matches: 7. The CDR3 has 15 amino acids. CDR3 sequence (DNA): TGTGCCAGCAGTTTGAGCGGGAGAAGCAGAGAGACCCAGTACTTC. Translation gives CASSLSGRSRETQYF.

This chain joins TRBV28 and TRBJ1-2, with no clear D. Trimming removed 8 bases from V and 0 bases from J, with 16 bases in between. This CDR3 contains 15 residues. The germline V gene encodes CDR1 MDHEN and CDR2 SYDVKM. The CDR3: CASVDMSATNYGYTF. The CDR3 DNA sequence: TGTGCCAGCGTTGATATGTCAGCCACTAACTATGGCTACACCTTC.

The CDR3 region is CASSHQGSAGNIQYF. CDR3 coding DNA: TGTGCCAGTAGTCACCAGGGATCAGCGGGGAACATTCAGTACTTC. The rearrangement uses TRBV19 and TRBJ2-4; 7 bases are shared with TRBD2. V gave up 5 bases and J gave up 7 bases; unmatched junction bases: 11. The CDR3 contains 15 residues. Per germline, CDR1 LNHDA and CDR2 SQIVND (reference sequence).

The chain links TRBV20-1 to TRBJ2-3; 8 nucleotides agree with TRBD1. V was pared by 3 bases and J by 4 bases, with 6 bases of the junction left unmatched. CDR1 is DFQATT and CDR2 is SNEGSKA in the germline V gene (reference sequence). CDR3 length equals 14 residues. The CDR3 here is CSARDRVGADTQYF. The DNA of the CDR3 is TGCAGTGCTAGGGACAGGGTAGGAGCAGATACGCAGTATTTT.